One and the same sample provided the 26 T cell receptor beta chains below, sequenced in a study of T cell clones after liver transplantation. Profiled with immunoSEQ multiplex PCR; TCRdb holds only in-frame clones, not every one. Among tens of thousands of clones listed, 71% were seen once. The source material was CD4+ T cells from blood, sampled before liver transplant. The source of these receptors is a human donor who received a liver transplant.

In this sample, this clone turned up a few times. The chain couples TRBV6-1 to TRBJ2-1; 8 positions match TRBD1. This CDR3 is built from 15 residues. Unmatched junction bases numbered 6, after V lost 7 bases and J lost 1 base. From germline, CDR1 is MNHNS and CDR2 SASEGT. The CDR3 is CASKLGQASYNEQFF. CDR3 bases: TGTGCCAGCAAGCTGGGACAGGCATCCTACAATGAGCAGTTCTTC.

The CDR3 DNA reads TGTGCCAGCAGCTTAGGGTGGGGCCTTAATTCACCCCTCCACTTT. It encodes CASSLGWGLNSPLHF. J is TRBJ1-6 and V is TRBV7-8; possibly TRBD1 for D (5 bases). Germline CDR1 and CDR2: SGHVS and FQNEAQ. V lost 1 base, J lost 6 bases, and 10 bases lay in between. This CDR3 spans 15 amino acids.

The J gene is TRBJ2-7, the V gene TRBV19; 8 positions agree with TRBD1. The CDR3 sequence is 12 residues long. With 9 bases clipped from V and 3 bases from J, the junction kept 4 bases outside the gene matches. Germline lookup yields CDR1 LNHDA and CDR2 SQIVND (reference sequence). In DNA form, the CDR3 reads TGTGCCAGCGGACAGGGTATCTACGAGCAGTACTTC. This translates into CASGQGIYEQYF.

J is TRBJ2-2 and V is TRBV5-1, with TRBD2 as a possible D gene (6 bases). Germline CDR1 SGHRS, CDR2 YFSETQ. V was clipped by 7 bases and J by 5 bases, with 15 bases between them. The CDR3 loop spans 14 amino acids. CDR3 residues: CASSAGLFTGELFF. The DNA for the CDR3 is TGCGCCAGCTCTGCGGGGCTATTTACCGGGGAGCTGTTTTTT.

The chain carries TRBV5-4 and TRBJ2-5; TRBD1 might be the D (6 bases). V lost 4 bases and J 2 bases, leaving 9 bases between the germline ends. The CDR3 is made up of 13 amino acids. Germline lookup yields CDR1 SGHNT and CDR2 YYREEE (reference sequence). Here the CDR3 DNA reads TGTGCCAGCAGCGGTCAGGGGCAAGAGACCCAGTACTTC. This gives the protein CASSGQGQETQYF.

The V and J genes are TRBV6-6 and TRBJ1-5; D remains ambiguous. Per germline, CDR1 MNHNY and CDR2 SVGAGI (reference sequence). CDR3 size: 13 residues. Deletions cut 2 bases from V and 5 bases from J, with 7 bases between. CDR3 residues: CASSYQMYQPQHF. CDR3 DNA: TGTGCCAGCAGTTACCAGATGTATCAGCCCCAGCATTTT.

The CDR3 DNA follows: TGTGCCAGCAGTTACGGGTCCAGGGCTTTCTTT. This sequence encodes CASSYGSRAFF. The V and J genes are TRBV6-6 and TRBJ1-1; D not certain. The length of the CDR3 is 11 residues. CDR1 is MNHNY and CDR2 is SVGAGI in the germline V gene (reference sequence). V was shortened by 2 bases and J by 11 bases, with 9 bases between the two germline ends.

The rearrangement links TRBV27 to TRBJ1-5; 9 nucleotides agree with TRBD1. The CDR3 runs to 16 residues. Germline CDR1 is MNHEY and CDR2 is SMNVEV (reference sequence). Trimming took 1 base from V and 4 from J; bases not matched to a gene: 5. CDR3 protein: CASSLLGTGRNQPQHF. Written as DNA, the CDR3 is TGTGCCAGCAGTTTATTGGGGACAGGGAGGAATCAGCCCCAGCATTTT.

J is TRBJ1-4 and V is TRBV9, with D unresolved. With 0 bases removed from V and 12 bases from J, the gap between germline ends came to 15 bases. CDR3 length: 14 amino acids. CDR1 and CDR2 from the germline V gene are SGDLS and YYNGEE. CDR3 DNA: TGTGCCAGCAGCGTAGACGGCCCTAATCGGGAACTGTTTTTT. It specifies CASSVDGPNRELFF.

Only a few counts were recorded for this clone. The chain combines TRBV28 with TRBJ1-3, with a tentative D call TRBD1 (5 bases). The V gene's germline CDR1 is MDHEN and CDR2 SYDVKM. V lost 6 bases and J 0 bases, leaving 12 bases between the germline ends. The CDR3 is 15 residues long. The CDR3, as DNA: TGTGCCAGCAGGGGAGGGGACTACTCTGGAAACACCATATATTTT. Translated: CASRGGDYSGNTIYF.

This clone was detected only a few times. The chain is built from TRBV7-2 and TRBJ1-2; D unclear. Germline CDR1 SGHTA, CDR2 FQGNSA. Trimming removed 1 base from V and 5 bases from J, with 8 bases in between. This CDR3 has 13 residues. Written as DNA, the CDR3 is TGTGCCAGCAGCTTAGAACAGTCATATGGCTACACCTTC. This sequence encodes CASSLEQSYGYTF.

This chain connects TRBV7-2 to TRBJ2-2; D perhaps matches TRBD1 (5 bases). CDR3 length equals 12 residues. Per germline, CDR1 SGHTA and CDR2 FQGNSA. V lost 4 bases and J lost 10, with 10 bases in between. The CDR3 sequence: CASSWAGQELFF. CDR3 nucleotide sequence: TGTGCCAGCAGCTGGGCTGGACAGGAGCTGTTTTTT.

The rearrangement joins TRBV7-9 to TRBJ1-3; D is perhaps TRBD1 (5 bases). CDR3 size: 17 residues. V dropped 5 bases and J dropped 0 bases, with 17 bases sitting between them. CDR1 is SEHNR and CDR2 is FQNEAQ in the germline V gene (reference sequence). The CDR3 is CASSRAGRVSSGNTIYF. The CDR3 nucleotides are TGTGCCAGCAGCCGTGCGGGGCGGGTGAGCTCTGGAAACACCATATATTTT.

This clone was detected ten times or more. The V call is TRBV4-1, the J call TRBJ1-6; D is uncertain. Per germline, CDR1 MGHRA and CDR2 YSYEKL. CDR3 size: 18 residues. V was clipped by 0 bases and J by 0 bases, with 12 bases between them. The CDR3 DNA is TGCGCCAGCAGCCAAGATGTAGCGGGGAGCTCCTATAATTCACCCCTCCACTTT. Encoded protein: CASSQDVAGSSYNSPLHF.

This rearrangement joins TRBV5-1 to TRBJ2-1; a possible D gene is TRBD2 (6 bases). From germline, CDR1 is SGHRS and CDR2 YFSETQ. V was cut by 0 bases and J by 6 bases, with 13 bases left in between. The CDR3 sequence is 15 residues long. The CDR3 reads CASSLVGGGINEQFF. The CDR3, as DNA: TGCGCCAGCAGCTTGGTTGGTGGGGGGATCAATGAGCAGTTCTTC.

This clone was counted at least ten times. The V gene is TRBV6-1, the J gene TRBJ2-7; 8 bases match TRBD2. The CDR3 is 13 residues long. Per the germline V gene, CDR1 is MNHNS and CDR2 is SASEGT. V trimming: 7 bases; J trimming: 4 bases; junction bases outside the gene matches: 6. This chain's CDR3 is CASKRGSPYEQYF. The CDR3 DNA sequence: TGTGCCAGCAAGCGGGGGTCCCCTTACGAGCAGTACTTC.

The chain is built from TRBV5-1 and TRBJ2-7; tentatively, D is TRBD2 (5 bases). V lost 6 bases to trimming and J lost 0 bases, with 10 bases between them. The CDR3 is 13 residues long. Germline CDR1 SGHRS, CDR2 YFSETQ. The CDR3 spells CASTDSGSYEQYF. The CDR3 region has the DNA TGCGCCAGCACGGACTCAGGCTCCTACGAGCAGTACTTC.

This chain joins TRBV6-1 and TRBJ2-5, with TRBD1 matching 7 bases. Germline CDR1 reads MNHNS; CDR2 reads SASEGT. This CDR3 spans 13 amino acids. The J segment lost 4 bases and the V segment lost 6 bases, leaving 5 bases of the junction unmatched. The CDR3 spells CASRGRGRETQYF. DNA of the CDR3: TGTGCCAGCAGAGGAAGGGGGCGAGAGACCCAGTACTTC.

This chain uses TRBV30 with TRBJ1-1; D is unresolved. The CDR3 has 15 amino acids. CDR1 is GTSNPN, CDR2 SVGIG, per germline (reference sequence). Trimming cost V 2 bases and J 1 base, with 14 bases left between them. The CDR3 nucleotides read TGTGCCTGGAGTCTCCGCGGGAGCTCGAACACTGAAGCTTTCTTT. Translating it yields CAWSLRGSSNTEAFF.

The V call is TRBV15, the J call TRBJ2-6, with D uncertain. The CDR3 spans 15 residues. Trimming took off 0 bases at V and 2 bases at J, with 5 bases between the two ends. In germline, CDR1 is LNHNV, CDR2 YYDKDF (reference sequence). The CDR3, as DNA: TGTGCCACCAGCAGAGATCTTACTGGGGCCAACGTCCTGACTTTC. Amino acids: CATSRDLTGANVLTF.

V usage is TRBV28 and J usage is TRBJ2-7; a possible D gene is TRBD1 (6 bases). This CDR3 region has 15 residues. Trimming stripped 5 bases from V and 2 bases from J, with 16 bases between. Germline assignment: CDR1 MDHEN and CDR2 SYDVKM. This CDR3 reads CASSPWSGQPYEQYF. CDR3 bases: TGTGCCAGCAGTCCATGGTCGGGACAACCCTACGAGCAGTACTTC.

This clone was recorded a few times. V and J are TRBV30 and TRBJ2-1; 7 nucleotides match TRBD2. Germline V gene data show CDR1 as GTSNPN and CDR2 as SVGIG (reference sequence). The CDR3 totals 16 residues. J lost 3 bases, V lost 3 bases, and 11 bases had no gene match. This CDR3 is CAWSAPGERGYNEQFF. The CDR3 nucleotides read TGTGCCTGGAGCGCCCCTGGGGAGCGGGGCTACAATGAGCAGTTCTTC.

The J gene is TRBJ1-5, the V gene TRBV19; possibly TRBD1 for D (5 bases). Germline-derived CDR1 and CDR2 are LNHDA and SQIVND (reference sequence). Trimming removed 4 bases at V and 5 bases at J, with 15 bases between. The CDR3 contains 15 residues. CDR3 in amino acids: CASSTTSGTDQPQHF. For the CDR3, the DNA is TGTGCCAGTAGTACCACCTCAGGGACTGATCAGCCCCAGCATTTT.

The chain joins TRBV25-1 to TRBJ1-2, with D maybe TRBD1 (5 bases). This CDR3 has 16 residues. V lost 2 bases, J lost 4 bases, and 17 bases lay in between. Germline V gene sequence: CDR1 MGHDK, CDR2 SYGVNS. Here the CDR3 DNA reads TGTGCCAGCAGTGAACGGGGGGGGACGGAGATCTATGGCTACACCTTC. As protein: CASSERGGTEIYGYTF.

This clone was detected only once. V gene TRBV28 combines with J gene TRBJ1-4; perhaps TRBD1 as D (6 bases). The CDR3 loop spans 16 amino acids. V shed 5 bases and J shed 0 bases, with 13 bases lying between them. Germline CDR1 is MDHEN and CDR2 is SYDVKM. CDR3: CASSGGGLATNEKLFF. CDR3 DNA: TGTGCCAGCAGTGGGGGGGGGCTCGCAACTAATGAAAAACTGTTTTTT.

The chain couples TRBV11-3 to TRBJ1-1; unclear D gene. The germline gives CDR1 SGHNT, CDR2 YENEEA. V lost 1 base and J lost 4, with 7 bases in between. The CDR3 sequence is 13 residues long. The CDR3 DNA reads TGTGCCAGCAGCTTAGGAGAGGGCACTGAAGCTTTCTTT. It translates to CASSLGEGTEAFF.